This T cell receptor (beta chain) was profiled in a study of response to subunit inactivated influenza vaccine. The CDR3 runs to 18 residues. Unmatched junction bases numbered 15, after V lost 6 bases and J lost 4 bases. Germline CDR1 DFQATT, CDR2 SNEGSKA (reference sequence). Remarks on this clonotype: Its antigen is not known.

Broader study findings: Authors suggested each seasonal flu vaccination may recruit only limited numbers of new T cells.

Using its own MiXCR run on the RT-PCR reads, TCRdb lists one record per CDR3 protein. The profile shows more than 450,000 distinct CDR3 sequences, 6.5% to 8% of them singletons. This chain connects TRBV20-1 to TRBJ2-2; 12 nucleotides align to TRBD2. This specimen was PBMCs from blood, taken less than 25 months after vaccination. The source of this sequence is a man aged 50-75 years who received an inactivated influenza vaccine. CDR3 sequence (DNA): TGCAGTGCGAGATCGTTTCTAGCGGGAGGGCCCGCCACCGGGGAGCTGTTTTTT. It is translated as CSARSFLAGGPATGELFF.